A single sample is the source of the 14 T cell receptor beta chains below, sequenced in a study of blood T cells in healthy people across ages. Using a J-beta primer mix together with a sample-barcoded 5' primer, a second PCR was run for about 7 to 12 cycles. MiXCR, run by TCRdb on the 5' RACE reads, gives a single entry per CDR3 protein. The table lists about 640,000 distinct CDR3 sequences, under 70% of them singletons. Sequencing used blood. These receptors all stem from a man in his 60s in good health.

The V and J genes are TRBV11-2 and TRBJ2-1, with 10 bases fitting TRBD2. The J call may be wrong; the DNA end is better matched by TRBJ2-7. The CDR3 consists of 19 residues. In germline, CDR1 is SGHAT, CDR2 FQNNGV. For the CDR3, the DNA is TGTGCCAGCAGCTTAGAGGTTAGCGGGGGGCCTAGCTCCTACAATGAGCAGTACTTC. Its translation is CASSLEVSGGPSSYNEQYF.

The gene calls are TRBV29-1 and TRBJ2-3; 10 bases fit TRBD2. Unmatched junction bases numbered 5, after V lost 4 bases and J lost 1 base. The CDR3 has 15 residues. The germline V gene has CDR1 SQVTM and CDR2 ANQGSEA. CDR3 in amino acids: CSVGGAGGGTDTQYF. The CDR3 bases are TGCAGCGTTGGAGGAGCGGGGGGGGGCACAGATACGCAGTATTTT.

This clonotype was seen only a few times. V and J are TRBV7-2 and TRBJ2-7; 7 nucleotides agree with TRBD1. The J call may be faulty, since TRBJ2-5 better matches the DNA end. This CDR3 is 14 amino acids long. The germline V gene encodes CDR1 SGHTA and CDR2 FQGNSA. The CDR3 nucleotides read TGTGCCAGCAGCTTTCCAGGGGGTAGAAAGACCCAGTACTTC. Amino acid sequence: CASSFPGGRKTQYF.

The CDR3 sequence: CASSEIRTDTQYF. DNA of the CDR3: TGTGCCAGCAGTGAAATTCGCACAGATACGCAGTATTTT. The chain carries TRBV6-1 and TRBJ2-3; the D is unclear. CDR1 is MNHNS and CDR2 is SASEGT in the germline V gene. Trimming pared 2 bases from V and 1 base from J, leaving 4 bases between. The CDR3 is 13 amino acids.

The V gene is TRBV7-6, the J gene TRBJ2-5, with TRBD1 matching 11 bases. The CDR3 has 14 residues. Per the germline V gene, CDR1 is SGHVS and CDR2 is FNYEAQ. The V and J ends lost 5 bases and 4 bases, in that order; junction bases with no gene match: 3. The CDR3 loop is CASSEDRGLETQYF. The CDR3 DNA sequence: TGTGCCAGCAGCGAGGACAGGGGGCTAGAGACCCAGTACTTC.

V usage is TRBV7-2 and J usage is TRBJ2-1; 13 nucleotides match TRBD2. Germline V CDR1 and CDR2: SGHTA, FQGNSA. J lost 3 bases, V lost 5 bases, and 4 bases had no gene match. The CDR3 loop spans 16 amino acids. The DNA of the CDR3 is TGTGCCAGCAGCGAGACTAGCGGGGGGTTCTACAATGAGCAGTTCTTC. Residues: CASSETSGGFYNEQFF.

The chain is built from TRBV2 and TRBJ2-7, with TRBD1 matching 7 bases. The CDR3 contains 13 residues. Germline loops: CDR1 SNHLY, CDR2 FYNNEI. J was trimmed by 5 bases and V by 4 bases; bases with no gene match: 5. CDR3 bases: TGTGCCAGCAGTGTGACAGGGTCTCACGAGCAGTACTTC. Protein product: CASSVTGSHEQYF.

This chain links TRBV7-9 with TRBJ1-2; TRBD1 matches 11 bases. The CDR3 has 16 residues. V was pared by 6 bases and J by 2 bases, with 8 bases of the junction left unmatched. Per the germline V gene, CDR1 is SEHNR and CDR2 is FQNEAQ (reference sequence). The CDR3 spells CASSRPGTGGNYGYTF. The CDR3 nucleotides are TGTGCCAGCAGTCGCCCCGGGACAGGGGGGAACTATGGCTACACCTTC.

This chain links TRBV20-1 with TRBJ1-2; D gene uncertain. Looked up from germline, CDR1 is DFQATT and CDR2 is SNEGSKA (reference sequence). Deletions cut 1 base from V and 0 bases from J, with 9 bases between. CDR3 size: 14 residues. This CDR3 reads CSARVQPTNYGYTF. The CDR3 coding sequence is TGCAGTGCTAGAGTACAGCCAACTAACTATGGCTACACCTTC.

The table lists this clonotype with a few counts. V gene TRBV6-1 combines with J gene TRBJ2-3; 8 nucleotides align to TRBD1. Germline V gene data show CDR1 as MNHNS and CDR2 as SASEGT. J lost 4 bases, V lost 4 bases, and 10 bases had no gene match. This CDR3 has 16 residues. CDR3 nucleotides: TGTGCCAGCAGTGTGATCGGGACAGGAGGTGCAGATACGCAGTATTTT. Residues: CASSVIGTGGADTQYF.

The chain is built from TRBV28 and TRBJ2-7, with a weak D call TRBD1 (6 bases). V was clipped by 5 bases and J by 6 bases, with 17 bases between them. From germline, CDR1 is MDHEN and CDR2 SYDVKM. The length of the CDR3 is 14 residues. Here the CDR3 DNA reads TGTGCCAGCAGTCGCCCCGACCAGGGGACCGAGCAGTACTTC. Its protein product is CASSRPDQGTEQYF.

The chain uses TRBV7-2 and TRBJ2-3, with D tentatively TRBD2 (5 bases). The CDR3 sequence is 14 residues long. V lost 5 bases to trimming and J lost 10 bases, with 19 bases between them. Germline assignment: CDR1 SGHTA and CDR2 FQGNSA. The CDR3 DNA follows: TGTGCCAGCAGCCCGCGACTATCGCTCCCACCGCAGTATTTT. It specifies CASSPRLSLPPQYF.

This rearrangement joins TRBV4-2 to TRBJ2-3, with TRBD2 identical over 12 bases. V shed 0 bases and J 3 bases; nucleotides not matched to a gene: 7. The germline gives CDR1 LGHNA, CDR2 YNFKEQ. The CDR3 has 18 amino acids. The CDR3 DNA is TGTGCCAGCAGCCAAGATCCATCACTAGCGGGGGGAACAGATACGCAGTATTTT. Its translation: CASSQDPSLAGGTDTQYF.

This clonotype came up once. The chain joins TRBV5-1 to TRBJ2-2; maybe TRBD1 (5 bases). The CDR3 totals 15 residues. Germline V CDR1 and CDR2: SGHRS, YFSETQ. Trimming stripped 4 bases from V and 3 bases from J, with 13 bases between. For the CDR3, the DNA is TGCGCCAGCAGCCTACTGGGGCCTCACACCGGGGAGCTGTTTTTT. Translation gives CASSLLGPHTGELFF. The full variable domain, rest sourced from reference TRBV5-1 and TRBJ2-2, is KAGVTQTPRYLIKTRGQQVTLSCSPISGHRSVSWYQQTPGQGLQFLFEYFSETQRNKGNFPGRFSGRQFSNSRSEMNVSTLELGDSALYLCASSLLGPHTGELFFGEGSRLTVL.